A selection of T cell receptor beta chains follows, all from one sample in a study of blood T cell repertoires in COVID-19. Clones were sequenced by immunoSEQ multiplex PCR, and TCRdb holds only the in-frame ones, with some missing. Found here are about 200,000 clones, approximately 90% of them singletons; the top ten hold around 1.3%. The sample was PBMCs or T cells enriched from blood (not recorded which). The origin of the receptors is a man aged 25-45 years who had recovered from COVID-19. The CDR3 runs from the conserved cysteine through the conserved F or W. D genes are given only for firm matches. Expanded clones get a size class; other rows say once, few or many, or leave the size out.

j_call	cdr3_length	clone_size	d_call	v_call	cdr3_nt	cdr3_aa
TRBJ2-1	15	NA	NA	TRBV11-1	TGTGCCAGCAGCCGGATTAAGACCGACTCCAATGAGCAGTTCTTC	CASSRIKTDSNEQFF
TRBJ2-7	13	NA	NA	TRBV10-1	TGCGCCAGCAGTGGGGGGGGGCTTGGCGAGCAGTACTTC	CASSGGGLGEQYF
TRBJ2-7	13	once	NA	TRBV12-3/TRBV12-4	TGTGCCAGCACCGCCGCGTCGGAGGGGAAGCAGTACTTC	CASTAASEGKQYF
TRBJ1-6	14	NA	NA	TRBV28	TGTGCCAGCAGTTTTCGTGTGGAGAATTCACCCCTCCACTTT	CASSFRVENSPLHF
TRBJ1-2	15	NA	TRBD1	TRBV6-6	TGTGCCAGCAGGGAATCCGGGACAGCCCACTATGGCTACACCTTC	CASRESGTAHYGYTF
TRBJ2-7	14	NA	TRBD1	TRBV4-3	TGCGCCAGCAGCCAACGCAGGGGGCAATACGAGCAGTACTTC	CASSQRRGQYEQYF
TRBJ2-1	19	NA	TRBD2	TRBV6-1	TGTGCCAGCAGTGAAAAGGAAGGTAGCGGGGGGCGACCGCACAATGAGCAGTTCTTC	CASSEKEGSGGRPHNEQFF
TRBJ2-7	14	NA	NA	TRBV10-3	TGTGCCATCAGTGAGAAGTCGGTTACCTACGAGCAGTACTTC	CAISEKSVTYEQYF
TRBJ2-7	16	few	TRBD1	TRBV5-1	TGCGCCAGCAGCCAACGGGACAGGGGTAACATCTACGAGCAGTACTTC	CASSQRDRGNIYEQYF
TRBJ1-5	15	NA	NA	TRBV7-9	TGTGCCAGCAGCTTCGGACTCGATAGCAATCAGCCCCAGCATTTT	CASSFGLDSNQPQHF
TRBJ2-5	16	NA	NA	TRBV7-2	TGTGCCAGCAGCTTAGCGAGTGCCCAGGACCAAGAGACCCAGTACTTC	CASSLASAQDQETQYF
TRBJ1-3	16	NA	TRBD1	TRBV4-3	TGCGCCAGCAGCCAATCGTACAGGGGGCCGGGAAACACCATATATTTT	CASSQSYRGPGNTIYF
TRBJ1-2	16	NA	TRBD1	TRBV25-1	TGTGCCAGCAGTGACGGACAGGGGGCTGGCTTAGAAGGCTACACCTTC	CASSDGQGAGLEGYTF
TRBJ2-7	11	NA	TRBD2	TRBV3-1/TRBV3-2	TGTGCCAGCAGCCCTCTGGGGGGGAAGTACTTC	CASSPLGGKYF
TRBJ1-1	16	once	TRBD1	TRBV27	TGTGCCAGCAGTTTAGCCAGGGGGCACATGAACACTGAAGCTTTCTTT	CASSLARGHMNTEAFF
TRBJ1-1	11	NA	NA	TRBV6-5	TGTGCCAGCAGTTACCGAGGTGAAGCTTTCTTT	CASSYRGEAFF
TRBJ2-2	16	NA	NA	TRBV5-5	TGTGCCAGCAGCTTGGTGGCAGGGAAAAACACCGGGGAGCTGTTTTTT	CASSLVAGKNTGELFF
TRBJ1-2	14	NA	TRBD1	TRBV6-5	TGTGCCTCGGGACAGGGGGGGAGAATTTATGGCTACACCTTC	CASGQGGRIYGYTF
TRBJ1-5	15	NA	NA	TRBV6-5	TGTGCCAGCAGTTACTCGGGGTCGGAGGATCAGCCCCAGCATTTT	CASSYSGSEDQPQHF
TRBJ2-1	11	NA	TRBD2	TRBV28	TGTGCCAGCCATAGCGGGAGGGGGCAGTTCTTC	CASHSGRGQFF
TRBJ1-4	15	NA	TRBD1	TRBV30	TGTGCCTGGAGTCGCACCACAGGGGTCGGTGAAAAACTGTTTTTT	CAWSRTTGVGEKLFF
TRBJ1-1	19	NA	NA	TRBV28	TGTGCCAGCAGGCCCCCCCTAGAGACAGGACAGTTCATGAACACTGAAGCTTTCTTT	CASRPPLETGQFMNTEAFF
TRBJ1-2	13	NA	NA	TRBV6-5	TGTGCCAGCAGGGGGACATCGAACTATGGCTACACCTTC	CASRGTSNYGYTF
TRBJ1-3	14	NA	NA	TRBV11-3	TGTGCCAGCAGCTCCGGTTCGTACGGAAACACCATATATTTT	CASSSGSYGNTIYF
TRBJ2-7	14	NA	NA	TRBV7-8	TGTGCCAGCAGCTTAGACCGGACGGGGGACGAGCAGTACTTC	CASSLDRTGDEQYF
TRBJ2-7	14	few	NA	TRBV28	TGTGCCAGCAGTTTTGCAGGGGCTGCCTACGAGCAGTACTTC	CASSFAGAAYEQYF
TRBJ2-3	15	NA	NA	TRBV18	TGTGCCAGCTCCCCGCCGGGGAACCTTGGAGATACGCAGTATTTT	CASSPPGNLGDTQYF
TRBJ2-2	15	once	NA	TRBV7-6	TGTGCCAGCAGGGGGGCCCAGGGGTACACCGGGGAGCTGTTTTTT	CASRGAQGYTGELFF
TRBJ2-5	15	NA	TRBD1	TRBV4-1	TGCGCCAGCAGCCAAGAGGGGACAGACAAAGAGACCCAGTACTTC	CASSQEGTDKETQYF
TRBJ2-7	15	NA	TRBD2	TRBV27	TGTGCCAGCTCGATCGTAGCGGGGACGGGCAGCGAGCAGTACTTC	CASSIVAGTGSEQYF
TRBJ1-1	14	NA	NA	TRBV6-5	TGTGCCAGCAGTATAGGGAGACATTACACTGAAGCTTTCTTT	CASSIGRHYTEAFF
TRBJ1-2	17	NA	TRBD1	TRBV24-1	TGTGCCACCAGTGATCCCCTTGGACAGGGAGGTAACTATGGCTACACCTTC	CATSDPLGQGGNYGYTF
TRBJ2-5	13	NA	NA	TRBV5-5	TGTGCCAGCAGCTTGCTGGGCGGGGAGACCCAGTACTTC	CASSLLGGETQYF
TRBJ2-7	11	few	NA	TRBV30	TGTGCCTGGACCCCAGGGGACGAGCAGTACTTC	CAWTPGDEQYF
TRBJ1-1	15	NA	NA	TRBV5-3	TGTGCCAGAAGCCCGCTTCAGGGCCGGAACACTGAAGCTTTCTTT	CARSPLQGRNTEAFF
TRBJ1-6	16	NA	NA	TRBV7-9	TGTGCCAGCAGCTCCAGGGCTGTGGCCTATAATTCACCCCTCCACTTT	CASSSRAVAYNSPLHF
TRBJ2-3	14	NA	NA	TRBV4-2	TGTGCCAGCAGCCAAGGTGGCAGCACAGATACGCAGTATTTT	CASSQGGSTDTQYF
TRBJ2-5	18	NA	NA	TRBV28	TGTGCCAGCAGTTTACCAGGGCAGGGGCTCGTGTACCAAGAGACCCAGTACTTC	CASSLPGQGLVYQETQYF
TRBJ2-3	15	NA	TRBD2	TRBV7-9	TGTGCCAGCAGCCCAAGCGGGGGGCTCAGAGATACGCAGTATTTT	CASSPSGGLRDTQYF
TRBJ1-3	16	NA	NA	TRBV28	TGTGCCAGCAGTCCGGAAGGGGCGGTAGTGGGAAACACCATATATTTT	CASSPEGAVVGNTIYF
TRBJ2-3	18	NA	TRBD1	TRBV19	TGTGCCAGTAGTAGGGGACAGGGGGCCATACGAGCGGCAGATACGCAGTATTTT	CASSRGQGAIRAADTQYF
TRBJ2-2	14	NA	NA	TRBV6-5	TGTGCCAGCGGCCGGGAACAGAACACCGGGGAGCTGTTTTTT	CASGREQNTGELFF
TRBJ2-3	16	NA	TRBD2	TRBV18	TGTGCCAGCTCACTACGGACTAGCGGAAGCACAGATACGCAGTATTTT	CASSLRTSGSTDTQYF
TRBJ1-1	11	NA	NA	TRBV29-1	TGCAGCGTTGAAGAGGGAGGTAAAGCTTTCTTT	CSVEEGGKAFF
TRBJ2-7	14	NA	TRBD1	TRBV6-2/TRBV6-3	TGTGCCAGCAGTGATCCGGGACAGAACTACGAGCAGTACTTC	CASSDPGQNYEQYF